The rows below give T cell receptor beta chains drawn from one sample of a study of cytotoxic CD8 clonotypes in ibrutinib-treated CLL. Profiling relied on immunoSEQ multiplex PCR, and the TCRdb table lists in-frame clones only, not all of them. The repertoire holds under 300,000 clones, with around 76% as singletons. The sample was PBMCs, taken at disease progression, from a patient treated with ibrutinib. All receptors derive from a human donor with chronic lymphocytic leukemia. CDR3s include the opening cysteine and the closing phenylalanine or tryptophan. A D gene is named only where the DNA matches it firmly. Only some rows state a clone size, as once, few, many or a class for expanded clones.

d_call j_call clone_size v_call cdr3_aa cdr3_nt
TRBD1 TRBJ2-7 - TRBV13 CASSPGTGIHEQYF TGTGCCAGCAGCCCCGGGACAGGGATTCACGAGCAGTACTTC
- TRBJ2-5 - TRBV15 CATSRQYQETQYF TGTGCCACCAGCAGACAGTACCAAGAGACCCAGTACTTC
TRBD1 TRBJ2-1 - TRBV19 CASSIRGQAGPNEQFF TGTGCCAGTAGTATAAGAGGACAGGCCGGGCCGAATGAGCAGTTCTTC
- TRBJ1-4 - TRBV5-1 CASSLGPGTDEKLFF TGCGCCAGCAGCTTGGGACCCGGGACGGATGAAAAACTGTTTTTT
- TRBJ1-6 - TRBV12-5 CASGGPKQFNYNSPLHF TGTGCTAGTGGTGGCCCCAAGCAATTCAACTATAATTCACCCCTCCACTTT
- TRBJ2-5 - TRBV5-5 CASSFGTLGVGETQYF TGTGCCAGCAGCTTCGGGACTCTGGGAGTGGGAGAGACCCAGTACTTC
- TRBJ2-7 - TRBV10-2 CASSESYEQYF TGCGCCAGCAGTGAGAGCTACGAGCAGTACTTC
TRBD1 TRBJ2-1 - TRBV6-5 CASGSRGRGSNEQFF TGTGCCAGCGGATCCAGGGGGCGAGGAAGCAATGAGCAGTTCTTC
- TRBJ2-5 - TRBV6-5 CASSARKTQYF TGTGCCAGCAGCGCGAGAAAGACCCAGTACTTC
TRBD2 TRBJ2-7 - TRBV6-1 CASSDRIWGLANHEQYF TGTGCCAGCAGTGATCGTATTTGGGGACTAGCGAACCACGAGCAGTACTTC
- TRBJ1-1 - TRBV7-6 CASSLLMNTEAFF TGTGCCAGCAGCTTACTGATGAACACTGAAGCTTTCTTT
- TRBJ1-2 - TRBV6-6 CASSYSGGGYTF TGTGCCAGCAGTTACAGTGGGGGTGGCTACACCTTC
TRBD1 TRBJ2-7 - TRBV7-8 CASNRQGGEQYF TGTGCCAGCAACCGACAGGGGGGTGAGCAGTACTTC
- TRBJ1-2 - TRBV7-9 CASSSRAGPGYTF TGTGCCAGCAGCAGCCGGGCAGGGCCTGGCTACACCTTC
TRBD1 TRBJ1-2 - TRBV7-9 CASSHLGTEGYTF TGTGCCAGCAGCCACCTGGGGACAGAGGGCTACACCTTC
TRBD2 TRBJ2-1 - TRBV6-1 CAISVRGTSGIIDNEQFF TGTGCCATCAGTGTACGGGGGACTAGCGGAATTATAGACAATGAGCAGTTCTTC
- TRBJ1-2 - TRBV10-3 CASGDSSGTF TGTGCCAGTGGGGACTCCAGCGGTACCTTC
TRBD1 TRBJ2-2 - TRBV6-5 CASSSGTADTGELFF TGTGCCAGCAGTTCAGGGACAGCCGACACCGGGGAGCTGTTTTTT
- TRBJ1-6 - TRBV5-1 CASSLGPTNSPLHF TGCGCCAGCAGCTTGGGACCTACCAATTCACCCCTCCACTTT
- TRBJ1-1 - TRBV6-5 CASSYGGALAFF TGTGCCAGCAGTTACGGGGGGGCTTTAGCTTTCTTT
TRBD1 TRBJ1-5 few TRBV5-6 CASSLSRTGFSNQPQHF TGTGCCAGCAGCTTGAGTAGGACAGGGTTTTCCAATCAGCCCCAGCATTTT
- TRBJ2-7 few TRBV6-6 CASSYTPPSYEQYF TGTGCCAGCAGTTACACGCCTCCTTCCTACGAGCAGTACTTC
- TRBJ1-1 - TRBV5-1 CASSFSLNTEAFF TGCGCCAGCAGCTTCTCATTGAACACTGAAGCTTTCTTT
- TRBJ1-3 - TRBV18 CASSRYTGAGNTIYF TGTGCCAGCTCACGTTATACGGGGGCTGGAAACACCATATATTTT
TRBD2 TRBJ2-7 - TRBV9 CASSASSGPSYEQYF TGTGCCAGCAGCGCATCTAGCGGACCCTCCTACGAGCAGTACTTC
- TRBJ1-2 - TRBV6-1 CAIRGSGYGYTF TGTGCCATACGGGGGTCAGGGTATGGCTACACCTTC
- TRBJ1-4 once TRBV5-4 CATYGGVNNEKLFF TGTGCCACCTACGGTGGAGTTAATAATGAAAAACTGTTTTTT
- TRBJ1-3 few TRBV9 CASSVGVFGNTIYF TGTGCCAGCAGCGTAGGGGTTTTCGGAAACACCATATATTTT
- TRBJ2-2 - TRBV9 CASSPKQLGFTGELFF TGTGCCAGCAGTCCAAAACAGCTGGGTTTCACCGGGGAGCTGTTTTTT
- TRBJ2-2 - TRBV11-2 CASRGDTGELFF TGTGCCAGCAGGGGGGACACCGGGGAGCTGTTTTTT
- TRBJ1-1 - TRBV11-2 CASSWEHTEAFF TGTGCCAGCAGCTGGGAGCACACTGAAGCTTTCTTT
- TRBJ2-3 - TRBV19 CASSSAGQRGDTQYF TGTGCCAGTAGTAGCGCGGGACAGAGGGGAGATACGCAGTATTTT
TRBD1 TRBJ2-1 - TRBV7-9 CASSLFRDRDYNEQFF TGTGCCAGCAGCTTATTTCGCGACAGGGATTACAATGAGCAGTTCTTC
- TRBJ2-2 - TRBV10-3 CAISETNPGELFF TGTGCCATCAGTGAGACAAACCCCGGGGAGCTGTTTTTT
TRBD2 TRBJ2-7 - TRBV27 CASSPYSGRLPNEQYF TGTGCCAGCAGTCCATATAGCGGGAGGCTACCTAACGAGCAGTACTTC
TRBD1 TRBJ2-3 - TRBV7-9 CASSSRTGSHRDTQYF TGTGCCAGCAGCTCCCGGACAGGCTCGCACAGAGATACGCAGTATTTT
TRBD1 TRBJ2-2 - TRBV12-5 CASGLITGGAFYSGELFF TGTGCTAGTGGTTTGATTACAGGGGGCGCGTTTTATTCCGGGGAGCTGTTTTTT
TRBD2 TRBJ2-1 few TRBV5-1 CASSLTSGNEQFF TGCGCCAGCAGCTTGACTAGCGGCAATGAGCAGTTCTTC
- TRBJ1-2 - TRBV6-5 CASSYSKSTGGYTF TGTGCCAGCAGTTACTCGAAGTCGACGGGTGGCTACACCTTC
- TRBJ2-7 - TRBV5-1 CASSLDPDSSYEQYF TGCGCCAGCAGCTTGGATCCGGACTCCTCCTACGAGCAGTACTTC
- TRBJ1-3 few TRBV6-5 CASSYSGGNTIYF TGTGCCAGCAGTTACTCGGGCGGAAACACCATATATTTT
- TRBJ1-2 few TRBV7-3 CASSLGGFNYGYTF TGTGCCAGCAGCTTAGGGGGATTTAACTATGGCTACACCTTC
- TRBJ2-2 once TRBV27 CASSSSWGTNTGELFF TGTGCCAGCAGTAGTTCGTGGGGGACGAACACCGGGGAGCTGTTTTTT
- TRBJ2-7 - TRBV28 CASRESSYEQYF TGTGCCAGTCGCGAGTCATCCTACGAGCAGTACTTC
TRBD1 TRBJ2-2 - TRBV5-1 CASSWTGPGELFF TGCGCCAGCAGCTGGACAGGGCCCGGGGAGCTGTTTTTT